A single sample is the source of the 17 T cell receptor beta chains below, sequenced in a study of cytomegalovirus exposure and HLA in healthy donors. This PCR relied on a set of 60 Vbeta primers and 13 Jbeta primers. Clones were sequenced by immunoSEQ multiplex PCR, and TCRdb holds only the in-frame ones, with some missing. Of about 230,000 clones listed, 85% to 90% are singletons. The material sequenced was PBMCs. These receptors were obtained from a human donor in good health.

J is TRBJ2-2 and V is TRBV19; perhaps TRBD2 as D (5 bases). Germline lookup yields CDR1 LNHDA and CDR2 SQIVND (reference sequence). The CDR3 loop spans 14 amino acids. The V gene lost 7 bases and the J gene lost 4 bases, with 13 bases spanning the gap. CDR3 nucleotide sequence: TGTGCCAGTACCGGGATGGTTGGCACCGGGGAGCTGTTTTTT. Its translation is CASTGMVGTGELFF.

This clone appeared a single time. The chain uses TRBV9 and TRBJ2-2, with 7 nucleotides matching TRBD2. From germline, CDR1 is SGDLS and CDR2 YYNGEE. The CDR3 runs 15 residues. After removal of 0 bases from V and 2 bases from J, the junction contained 1 base not matched to a gene. CDR3 DNA sequence: TGTGCCAGCAGCGTAGCGGGAGGAAACACCGGGGAGCTGTTTTTT. The encoded protein is CASSVAGGNTGELFF.

CDR3 bases: TGCGCCAGCAGCCAACCTACTAGCGGGAGGAGCACAGATACGCAGTATTTT. This gives the protein CASSQPTSGRSTDTQYF. This sequence joins TRBV4-1 and TRBJ2-3; 12 bases are shared with TRBD2. The CDR3 covers 17 residues. J lost 0 bases, V lost 2 bases, and 3 bases had no gene match. The V gene's germline CDR1 is MGHRA and CDR2 YSYEKL.

The chain combines TRBV19 with TRBJ1-4; no clear D. Trimming shortened V by 2 bases and J by 8 bases, and 12 bases separated the two germline ends. CDR1 is LNHDA and CDR2 is SQIVND in the germline V gene (reference sequence). There are 14 residues in the CDR3. The chain's CDR3 is CASSINWRREKLFF. The CDR3 region has the DNA TGTGCCAGTAGTATAAATTGGCGGAGAGAAAAACTGTTTTTT.

The genes are TRBV9 and TRBJ2-7, with 10 bases identical to TRBD1. The CDR3 sequence is 15 residues long. Germline CDR1 reads SGDLS; CDR2 reads YYNGEE. V lost 2 bases and J lost 3; bases outside the gene matches: 5. In nucleotides, the CDR3 is TGTGCCAGCAGCGTGTTCCGGGACAGGGGCTACGAGCAGTACTTC. Protein product: CASSVFRDRGYEQYF.

V and J are TRBV28 and TRBJ2-3; D may be TRBD2 (6 bases). The V gene's germline CDR1 is MDHEN and CDR2 SYDVKM. The CDR3 contains 15 residues. Between the trimmed V and J ends, which lost 2 bases and 2 bases, there was a span of 11 bases. CDR3 coding DNA: TGTGCCAGCAGTTTAAGGGAGGCCTCCACAGATACGCAGTATTTT. Translated: CASSLREASTDTQYF.

This clone was counted once. The chain recombines TRBV6-1 with TRBJ2-1; TRBD2 aligns across 7 bases. This CDR3 has 15 amino acids. Per germline, CDR1 MNHNS and CDR2 SASEGT. Trimming took 2 bases from V and 7 from J; bases not matched to a gene: 8. CDR3 sequence reads: CASSEQEGGLNEQFF. CDR3 bases: TGTGCCAGCAGTGAACAAGAGGGAGGGCTGAATGAGCAGTTCTTC.

The chain couples TRBV28 to TRBJ1-3; TRBD1 aligns across 12 bases. Germline V CDR1 and CDR2: MDHEN, SYDVKM. The CDR3 spans 16 residues. V lost 1 base and J lost 8; bases outside the gene matches: 6. CDR3 loop: CASSLSGTGGSYTIYF. Written as DNA, the CDR3 is TGTGCCAGCAGTTTATCCGGGACAGGGGGCTCATACACCATATATTTT.

The J gene is TRBJ2-1, the V gene TRBV12-1; the table's D call of TRBD2 was not tested on the DNA. TRBV12-1 is tagged as a pseudogene. This CDR3 spans 16 amino acids. This chain's CDR3 is CASSPAATGAYNEQFF. The CDR3 DNA reads TGTGCCAGCAGCCCTGCTGCAACCGGAGCCTACAATGAGCAGTTCTTC.

This chain connects TRBV9 to TRBJ1-5; possibly TRBD1 for D (6 bases). This CDR3 is 15 amino acids long. The germline gives CDR1 SGDLS, CDR2 YYNGEE. V lost 3 bases and J lost 6, with 16 bases in between. For the CDR3, the DNA is TGTGCCAGCAGCGAGGCGGGGGGCCGGGGTCAGCCCCAGCATTTT. Residues: CASSEAGGRGQPQHF.

This chain links TRBV7-9 with TRBJ2-5; 11 bases map to TRBD2. CDR3 size: 15 residues. V shed 3 bases, J shed 5 bases, and the junction held 5 bases outside the gene matches. Germline values: CDR1 SEHNR, CDR2 FQNEAQ (reference sequence). CDR3 amino acids: CASSLGTSGTETQYF. CDR3 DNA sequence: TGTGCCAGCAGCTTGGGGACTAGCGGAACGGAGACCCAGTACTTC.

The chain joins TRBV2 to TRBJ1-3; 7 nucleotides align to TRBD1. The CDR3 is made up of 15 amino acids. Germline V lookup: CDR1 SNHLY, CDR2 FYNNEI. The trim removed 4 bases at V and 0 bases at J, leaving 3 bases unmatched. The CDR3 coding sequence is TGTGCCAGCAGTGGGGACAGAGTCTCTGGAAACACCATATATTTT. Translation gives CASSGDRVSGNTIYF.

The J gene is TRBJ2-7, the V gene TRBV2, with TRBD1 identical over 11 bases. Germline V gives CDR1 SNHLY, CDR2 FYNNEI. This CDR3 is built from 16 residues. V lost 7 bases to trimming and J lost 2 bases; unmatched junction nucleotides: 10. The CDR3 here is CASKLEPGQGAYEQYF. The CDR3 DNA sequence: TGTGCCAGCAAGTTAGAACCGGGACAGGGGGCCTACGAGCAGTACTTC.

The chain carries TRBV6-5 and TRBJ1-2, with 10 bases lining up with TRBD1. This CDR3 spans 15 amino acids. V shed 0 bases, J shed 5 bases, and the junction held 3 bases outside the gene matches. Germline V CDR1 and CDR2: MNHEY, SVGAGI. For the CDR3, the DNA is TGTGCCAGCAGTTACTCGGACAGGGGGGCTTATGGCTACACCTTC. This sequence encodes CASSYSDRGAYGYTF.

The rearrangement joins TRBV6-6 to TRBJ2-7; possible D gene TRBD2, 5 bases. CDR3 size: 13 residues. V dropped 3 bases and J dropped 5 bases, with 11 bases sitting between them. Germline V gene sequence: CDR1 MNHNY, CDR2 SVGAGI (reference sequence). CDR3 nucleotide sequence: TGTGCCAGCAGTTATCTCGGGGTCAACGAGCAGTACTTC. Protein sequence: CASSYLGVNEQYF.

CDR3 nucleotides: TGTGCCAGCAGTATCCGGAGGGCTAACTCCTATAATTCACCCCTCCACTTT. It is translated as CASSIRRANSYNSPLHF. The V gene is TRBV2, the J gene TRBJ1-6; D is undetermined. Between the trimmed V and J ends, which lost 5 bases and 0 bases, there was a span of 14 bases. In germline, CDR1 is SNHLY, CDR2 FYNNEI. The CDR3 runs to 17 residues. Together with reference TRBV2 and TRBJ1-6, the CDR3 gives the full variable domain: EPEVTQTPSHQVTQMGQEVILRCVPISNHLYFYWYRQILGQKVEFLVSFYNNEISEKSEIFDDQFSVERPDGSNFTLKIRSTKLEDSAMYFCASSIRRANSYNSPLHFGNGTRLTVT.

In the case of this clone: Within the sample, other DNA sequences also encode this same CDR3. The chain joins TRBV18 to TRBJ1-5, with TRBD1 matching over 7 bases. The CDR3 totals 13 residues. V was clipped by 6 bases and J by 5 bases; unmatched bases: 4. The germline V gene encodes CDR1 KGHSH and CDR2 LQKENI. The chain's CDR3 is CASSPDRDQPQHF. In DNA form, the CDR3 reads TGTGCCAGCTCGCCCGACAGGGATCAGCCCCAGCATTTT.